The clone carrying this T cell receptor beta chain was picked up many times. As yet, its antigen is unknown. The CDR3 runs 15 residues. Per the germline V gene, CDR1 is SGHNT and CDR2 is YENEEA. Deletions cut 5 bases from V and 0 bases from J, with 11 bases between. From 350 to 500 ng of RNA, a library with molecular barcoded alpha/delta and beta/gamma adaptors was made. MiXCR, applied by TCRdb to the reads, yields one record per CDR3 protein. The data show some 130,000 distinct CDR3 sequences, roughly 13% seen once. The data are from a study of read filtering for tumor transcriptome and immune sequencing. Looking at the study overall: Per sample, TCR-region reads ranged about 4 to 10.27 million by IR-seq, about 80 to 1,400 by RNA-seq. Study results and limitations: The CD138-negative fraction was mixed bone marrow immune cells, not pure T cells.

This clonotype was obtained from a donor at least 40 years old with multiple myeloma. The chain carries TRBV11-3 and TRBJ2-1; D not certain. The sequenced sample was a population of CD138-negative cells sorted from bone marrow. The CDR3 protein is CASSPRRGSYNEQFF. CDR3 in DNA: TGTGCCAGCAGCCCTCGGCGAGGCTCCTACAATGAGCAGTTCTTC.